Listed here are 32 T cell receptor beta chains from one sample, sequenced in a study of blood T cells in healthy people across ages. With a J-beta primer mix and a sample-barcoded 5' primer, a second PCR ran about 7 to 12 cycles. TCRdb processed the 5' RACE reads anew with MiXCR; each CDR3 protein has one entry. The sample has around 1.1 million distinct CDR3 sequences, approximately 38% seen once. The sample comprised blood. The receptors were gathered from a man between 18 and 29 years old in good health.

This clonotype showed up just once. V gene TRBV4-2 combines with J gene TRBJ2-5, with D tentatively TRBD1 (6 bases). V was trimmed by 3 bases and J by 11 bases, leaving 28 bases between them. CDR3 size: 17 residues. Germline lookup yields CDR1 LGHNA and CDR2 YNFKEQ. CDR3 in DNA: TGTGCCAGCAGCCATTCCATCACAGGGTCCCCACGGTATGAGCAGTACTTC. Protein sequence: CASSHSITGSPRYEQYF.

The chain has TRBV19 and TRBJ1-2, with D possibly TRBD1 on 5 matching bases. CDR3 size: 11 residues. CDR1 LNHDA and CDR2 SQIVND come from the germline V gene (reference sequence). V lost 6 bases and J lost 4, with 6 bases in between. CDR3: CASRGTYGYTF. As DNA, the CDR3 is TGTGCCAGTAGGGGGACCTATGGCTACACCTTC.

This rearrangement joins TRBV5-1 to TRBJ1-2; D possibly corresponds to TRBD1 (6 bases). CDR1 and CDR2 (germline): SGHRS, YFSETQ. This CDR3 comprises 16 residues. The V and J ends lost 4 bases and 0 bases respectively, with 16 bases between them. The CDR3 DNA follows: TGCGCCAGCAGCCAACAAGGGGGATCTGCTAACTATGGCTACACCTTC. Protein product: CASSQQGGSANYGYTF.

This clonotype was counted between two and nine times. V is TRBV5-1 and J is TRBJ1-2; D ambiguous. V shed 7 bases and J shed 1 base, with 17 bases lying between them. This CDR3 comprises 15 residues. Germline V gene lookup returns CDR1 SGHRS and CDR2 YFSETQ. This CDR3 is CASSYGYSDNYGYTF. The CDR3 DNA reads TGCGCCAGCTCCTACGGATACTCGGATAACTATGGCTACACCTTC.

V is TRBV7-8 and J is TRBJ1-1; unclear D gene. From germline, CDR1 is SGHVS and CDR2 FQNEAQ. This CDR3 region has 15 residues. V shed 1 base and J shed 3 bases, with 12 bases lying between them. In DNA form, the CDR3 reads TGTGCCAGCAGCTTAGTGGAGGGATCTCACACTGAAGCTTTCTTT. Translation: CASSLVEGSHTEAFF.

About this clonotype: Relative to the germline gene, one junction end is altered; a read error may explain this. The rearrangement links TRBV20-1 to TRBJ1-5; maybe TRBD1 (6 bases). Germline V CDR1 and CDR2: DFQATT, SNEGSKA (reference sequence). The CDR3 length is 15 residues. The CDR3 DNA reads as TGCAGTGCAGGGGGGGGCCTGATTAGCAATCTGCCCCAGCATTTT. This sequence encodes CSAGGGLISNLPQHF.

This sequence joins TRBV7-2 and TRBJ2-2; D gene uncertain. This CDR3 is 15 amino acids long. Germline CDR1 and CDR2: SGHTA and FQGNSA. V gave up 3 bases and J gave up 2 bases, with 10 bases separating them. CDR3 sequence: CASSLYGPNTGELFF. The CDR3 region has the DNA TGTGCCAGCAGCTTGTACGGACCTAACACCGGGGAGCTGTTTTTT.

The chain carries TRBV3-1 and TRBJ2-1; TRBD1 might be the D (6 bases). V was trimmed by 4 bases and J by 2 bases, leaving 12 bases between them. Per the germline V gene, CDR1 is LGHDT and CDR2 is YNNKEL (reference sequence). The CDR3 sequence is 15 residues long. This CDR3 is CASSPRDTTYNEQFF. In DNA, the CDR3 is TGTGCCAGCAGCCCCCGGGACACAACCTACAATGAGCAGTTCTTC.

The chain uses TRBV9 and TRBJ1-1, with 9 bases lining up with TRBD1. The ends lost 2 bases at V and 5 bases at J; junction bases unmatched: 7. CDR1 SGDLS and CDR2 YYNGEE come from the germline V gene. The CDR3 covers 15 residues. The CDR3 protein is CASSVGTGRGTEAFF. CDR3 nucleotides: TGTGCCAGCAGCGTTGGGACAGGGCGGGGTACTGAAGCTTTCTTT.

V is TRBV5-1 and J is TRBJ2-3; D gene unclear. CDR1 is SGHRS and CDR2 is YFSETQ in the germline V gene. Trimming pared 4 bases from V and 5 bases from J, leaving 14 bases between. The CDR3 is 14 amino acids. The CDR3 DNA sequence: TGCGCCAGCAGCGTGGCCGGGTTAGTAGATACGCAGTATTTT. Residues: CASSVAGLVDTQYF.

The chain uses TRBV6-5 and TRBJ1-5, with D tentatively TRBD1 (6 bases). With 2 bases removed from V and 3 bases from J, the gap between germline ends came to 11 bases. The germline V gene encodes CDR1 MNHEY and CDR2 SVGAGI. This CDR3 comprises 15 residues. The CDR3: CASSYRQVINQPQHF. CDR3 DNA: TGTGCCAGCAGTTACCGACAGGTGATCAATCAGCCCCAGCATTTT.

This clonotype occurred a few times. J is TRBJ1-2 and V is TRBV15; D is ambiguous. Trimming took off 0 bases at V and 7 bases at J, with 15 bases between the two ends. This CDR3 region has 15 residues. The germline V gene encodes CDR1 LNHNV and CDR2 YYDKDF (reference sequence). DNA of the CDR3: TGTGCCACCAGCAGAGATAAGAACGGACGAATTGGCTACACCTTC. Its translation is CATSRDKNGRIGYTF. Using reference TRBV15 and TRBJ1-2 for the parts outside the CDR3, the full variable domain is DAMVIQNPRYQVTQFGKPVTLSCSQTLNHNVMYWYQQKSSQAPKLLFHYYDKDFNNEADTPDNFQSRRPNTSFCFLDIRSPGLGDTAMYLCATSRDKNGRIGYTFGSGTRLTVV.

This chain connects TRBV4-1 to TRBJ1-5, with a tentative D call TRBD1 (6 bases). Looked up from germline, CDR1 is MGHRA and CDR2 is YSYEKL. CDR3 length equals 18 residues. V was pared by 4 bases and J by 1 base, with 20 bases between. CDR3 residues: CASSPMAPQGSSNQPQHF. The CDR3 DNA is TGCGCCAGCAGCCCCATGGCACCACAGGGTAGCAGCAATCAGCCCCAGCATTTT.

This clonotype has a single count. J is TRBJ2-7 and V is TRBV5-1; no firm D call. V was clipped by 3 bases and J by 7 bases, with 11 bases between them. Germline-derived CDR1 and CDR2 are SGHRS and YFSETQ. The CDR3 extends over 12 amino acids. This chain's CDR3 is CASSSNHAEQYF. DNA of the CDR3: TGCGCCAGCAGCTCAAACCATGCTGAGCAGTACTTC.

This clonotype was seen a few times. This chain connects TRBV29-1 to TRBJ2-1; 7 bases are a match to TRBD1. Germline trimming cut 4 bases from V and 8 bases from J; bases unmatched to any gene: 11. The CDR3 spans 14 residues. Germline loops: CDR1 SQVTM, CDR2 ANQGSEA. The CDR3 nucleotides are TGCAGCGTTGTGGACAGGAATCGTGTCGATGAGCAGTTCTTC. Translation: CSVVDRNRVDEQFF.

This clonotype was recorded a few times. This chain links TRBV6-2 or TRBV6-3 with TRBJ2-1; 9 bases are a match to TRBD2. The CDR3 runs to 13 residues. Germline V gives CDR1 MNHEY, CDR2 SVGEGT. J gave up 9 bases and V 4 bases, and 4 bases lay outside the gene matches. CDR3 in amino acids: CASSSGLASEQFF. CDR3 DNA sequence: TGTGCCAGCAGTTCGGGACTAGCAAGTGAGCAGTTCTTC.

This clonotype showed up just a few times. The chain joins TRBV10-3 to TRBJ2-3, with 9 nucleotides matching TRBD2. The V gene's germline CDR1 is ENHRY and CDR2 SYGVKD. The length of the CDR3 is 15 residues. Trimming took 4 bases from V and 2 from J; bases not matched to a gene: 4. CDR3 DNA: TGTGCCATCAGTGGGGCTAGCGGGGACACAGATACGCAGTATTTT. Translated: CAISGASGDTDTQYF.

The sample holds one count of this clonotype. The chain uses TRBV6-2 or TRBV6-3 and TRBJ1-5; tentatively, D is TRBD1 (5 bases). CDR1 and CDR2 (germline): MNHEY, SVGEGT. The V and J ends lost 2 bases and 10 bases respectively, with 15 bases between them. CDR3 length: 14 residues. The CDR3 nucleotides are TGTGCCAGCAGTTACGCGGCAGGGCTTAATCCCCAGCATTTT. Protein: CASSYAAGLNPQHF.

The chain carries TRBV4-3 and TRBJ1-2, with a possible D match to TRBD1 (5 bases). This CDR3 comprises 16 residues. The V end lost 0 bases, the J end lost 7 bases, and 18 bases lay between the germline ends. Germline V gene lookup returns CDR1 LGHNA and CDR2 YSLEER. The CDR3 DNA reads TGCGCCAGCAGCCAAGATAATTTTCGGCCTAGGGGTGGCTACACCTTC. The encoded protein is CASSQDNFRPRGGYTF.

There are a few counts of this clonotype. V gene TRBV29-1 combines with J gene TRBJ1-1, with D uncertain. Trimming cost V 5 bases and J 4 bases, with 8 bases left between them. The V gene's germline CDR1 is SQVTM and CDR2 ANQGSEA. This CDR3 is 11 amino acids long. CDR3 DNA sequence: TGCAGCGTTATCCCAGGCACTGAAGCTTTCTTT. Translation: CSVIPGTEAFF.

The chain recombines TRBV4-3 with TRBJ2-3; D remains unclear. The CDR3 length is 15 residues. The V end was cut by 0 bases, the J end by 5 bases, with 12 bases between. Per the germline V gene, CDR1 is LGHNA and CDR2 is YSLEER. The CDR3 bases are TGCGCCAGCAGCCAAGATGGGGTAGAGAAAGATACGCAGTATTTT. It encodes CASSQDGVEKDTQYF.

This clonotype was seen a handful of times. The chain carries TRBV29-1 and TRBJ2-2; D is possibly TRBD2 (7 bases). Germline CDR1 reads SQVTM; CDR2 reads ANQGSEA. This CDR3 spans 14 amino acids. Trimming cost V 3 bases and J 4 bases, with 12 bases left between them. This CDR3 is CSVEGGRGTGELFF. CDR3 coding DNA: TGCAGCGTTGAGGGGGGGCGAGGCACCGGGGAGCTGTTTTTT.

This clonotype showed up many times. DNA of the CDR3: TGCAGCGTTGATGAAGCTTTCTTT. Amino acid sequence: CSVDEAFF. The chain carries TRBV29-1 and TRBJ1-1; D is uncertain. The CDR3 runs 8 residues. Germline V gene data show CDR1 as SQVTM and CDR2 as ANQGSEA. Between the trimmed V and J ends, which lost 3 bases and 7 bases, there was a span of 0 bases.

The chain is built from TRBV6-5 and TRBJ1-5; unclear D gene. This CDR3 is 15 amino acids long. V was shortened by 0 bases and J by 2 bases, with 8 bases between the two germline ends. Germline V gene lookup returns CDR1 MNHEY and CDR2 SVGAGI. The CDR3 sequence is CASSYSMQGNQPQHF. The CDR3 DNA is TGTGCCAGCAGTTACTCGATGCAGGGCAATCAGCCCCAGCATTTT.

This clonotype was picked up many times. The chain employs TRBV7-9 and TRBJ1-1; no clear D. Trimming took 1 base from V and 0 from J, leaving 0 bases between them. Germline V gene sequence: CDR1 SEHNR, CDR2 FQNEAQ (reference sequence). CDR3 size: 12 residues. CDR3 region: CASSLVNTEAFF. The CDR3 DNA is TGTGCCAGCAGCTTAGTGAACACTGAAGCTTTCTTT.

On this clonotype itself: A much larger clone lies one base from this, so it may be a read error. The chain links TRBV14 to TRBJ2-5; unclear D gene. Germline V lookup: CDR1 SGHDN, CDR2 FVKESK. There are 14 residues in the CDR3. Here the CDR3 reads CASSQRNRQGTQYF. CDR3 bases: TGTGCCAGCAGCCAACGCAACCGGCAAGGGACCCAGTACTTC.

This clonotype showed up just a few times. V is TRBV2 and J is TRBJ2-4; the D is unclear. The J call is in doubt because the DNA end fits TRBJ2-5 better. Germline V CDR1 and CDR2: SNHLY, FYNNEI. The CDR3 runs 13 residues. DNA of the CDR3: TGTGCCAGCAAGTCCGCAGGTGGGGAGACCCAGTACTTC. Amino acid sequence: CASKSAGGETQYF.

The genes are TRBV5-1 and TRBJ1-1, with D perhaps TRBD1 (5 bases). This CDR3 spans 15 amino acids. The germline V gene has CDR1 SGHRS and CDR2 YFSETQ. Trimming left V 3 bases short and J 1 base short, with 13 bases between. The CDR3 DNA reads as TGCGCCAGCAGCTGGGGGTCCGGCCAGAACACTGAAGCTTTCTTT. Protein sequence: CASSWGSGQNTEAFF.

This clonotype was recorded many times. The genes are TRBV20-1 and TRBJ2-3; tentatively, D is TRBD2 (5 bases). CDR1 and CDR2 (germline): DFQATT, SNEGSKA (reference sequence). V lost 3 bases and J 5 bases, leaving 15 bases between the germline ends. The CDR3 covers 14 residues. CDR3 in amino acids: CSASLAGVRDTQYF. In nucleotides, the CDR3 is TGCAGTGCTAGTCTAGCCGGAGTAAGAGATACGCAGTATTTT.

This clonotype was observed a few times. CDR3 nucleotides: TGCAGTGCTAAGGGGGTAGGCAACTCCTACAATGAGCAGTTCTTC. This codes for CSAKGVGNSYNEQFF. The chain couples TRBV20-1 to TRBJ2-1; maybe TRBD1 (6 bases). This CDR3 contains 15 residues. V lost 4 bases, J lost 0 bases, and 13 bases lay in between. Germline assignment: CDR1 DFQATT and CDR2 SNEGSKA (reference sequence).

This clonotype has at least ten counts. CDR3 DNA sequence: TGTGCCAGCAGTGAAAGGCAGGGAGTGGGCTACACCTTC. Its translation is CASSERQGVGYTF. V usage is TRBV2 and J usage is TRBJ1-2; TRBD1 is a possible D gene (5 bases). Trimming removed 2 bases from V and 8 bases from J, with 12 bases in between. Looked up from germline, CDR1 is SNHLY and CDR2 is FYNNEI. CDR3 size: 13 residues.

CDR3 bases: TGTGCCAGCAGCCCCAACAGGGCGAGGCAGTTCTTC. Amino acids: CASSPNRARQFF. The rearrangement uses TRBV11-2 and TRBJ2-1, with D tentatively TRBD1 (6 bases). Trimming pared 5 bases from V and 12 bases from J, leaving 14 bases between. The CDR3 runs to 12 residues. The V gene's germline CDR1 is SGHAT and CDR2 FQNNGV.